This T cell receptor (beta chain) was sequenced in a study of tumor-infiltrating lymphocytes in localized non-small cell lung cancer. Background on the study: Some samples were collected after neoadjuvant chemotherapy; smokers, never-smokers and several histologies were included. Study-wide results and caveats: TCRbeta sequencing showed higher T cell infiltration in tumors than uninvolved lung. Different pieces of the same tissue went to different assays, confounding technical variation with intratumor heterogeneity.

Only in-frame clones appear in the TCRdb table, and some are missing; sequencing was by immunoSEQ multiplex PCR. The top ten clones hold about 12% of a sample with over 7,000 clones, roughly 80% of them seen once. Deletions cut 8 bases from V and 3 bases from J, with 8 bases between. The germline V gene has CDR1 DFQATT and CDR2 SNEGSKA (reference sequence). The CDR3 contains 11 residues. This clone was detected once. Its antigen remains unidentified. The specimen was uninvolved lung tissue not adjacent to the tumor. This chain connects TRBV20-1 to TRBJ2-1, with D unresolved. This clonotype originated in a human donor with non-small cell lung cancer. CDR3 amino acids: CSFTIYNEQFF. CDR3 coding DNA: TGCAGTTTTACAATCTACAATGAGCAGTTCTTC.